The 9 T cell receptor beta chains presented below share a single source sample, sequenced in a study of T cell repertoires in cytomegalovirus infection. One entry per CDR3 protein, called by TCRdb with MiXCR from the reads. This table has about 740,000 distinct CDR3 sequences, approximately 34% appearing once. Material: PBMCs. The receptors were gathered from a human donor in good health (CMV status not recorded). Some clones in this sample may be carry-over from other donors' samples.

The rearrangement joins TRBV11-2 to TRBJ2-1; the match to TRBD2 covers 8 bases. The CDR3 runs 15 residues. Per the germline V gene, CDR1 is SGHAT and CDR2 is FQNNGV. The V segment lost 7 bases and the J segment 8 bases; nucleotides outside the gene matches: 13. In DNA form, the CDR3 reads TGTGCCAGCACCCCGGGGGCTAGCGGGCGGTATGAGCAGTTCTTC. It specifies CASTPGASGRYEQFF.

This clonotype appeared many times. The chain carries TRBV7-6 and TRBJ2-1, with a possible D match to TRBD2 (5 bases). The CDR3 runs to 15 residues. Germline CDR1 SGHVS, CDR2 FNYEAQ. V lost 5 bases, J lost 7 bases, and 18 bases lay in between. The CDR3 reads CASSPLVGLENEQFF. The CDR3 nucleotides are TGTGCCAGCAGCCCACTAGTGGGGTTAGAGAATGAGCAGTTCTTC.

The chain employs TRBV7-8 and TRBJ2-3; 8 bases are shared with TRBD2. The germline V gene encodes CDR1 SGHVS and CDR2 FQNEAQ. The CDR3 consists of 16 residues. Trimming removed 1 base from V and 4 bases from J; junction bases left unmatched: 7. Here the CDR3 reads CASSLGGAGVSDTQYF. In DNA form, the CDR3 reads TGTGCCAGCAGCTTAGGAGGAGCGGGGGTGTCAGATACGCAGTATTTT.

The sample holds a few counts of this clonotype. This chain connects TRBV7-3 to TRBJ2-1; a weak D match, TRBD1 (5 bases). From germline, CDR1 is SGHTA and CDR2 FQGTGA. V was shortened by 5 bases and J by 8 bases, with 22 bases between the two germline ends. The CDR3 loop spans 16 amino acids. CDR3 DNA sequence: TGTGCCAGCAGCGCCCAATCAGGGTCATATGGCGATGAGCAGTTCTTC. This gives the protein CASSAQSGSYGDEQFF.

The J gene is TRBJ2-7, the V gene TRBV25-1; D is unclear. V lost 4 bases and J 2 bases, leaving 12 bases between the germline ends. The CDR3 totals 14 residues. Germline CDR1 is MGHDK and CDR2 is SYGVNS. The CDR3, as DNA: TGTGCCAGCAGTGTCGACATTTATCCCTACGAGCAGTACTTC. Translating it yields CASSVDIYPYEQYF.

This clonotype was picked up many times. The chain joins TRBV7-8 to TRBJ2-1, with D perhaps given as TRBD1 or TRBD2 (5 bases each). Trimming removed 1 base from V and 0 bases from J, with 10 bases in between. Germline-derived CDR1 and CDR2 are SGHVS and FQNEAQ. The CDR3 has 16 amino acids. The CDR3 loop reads CASSLGGASSYNEQFF. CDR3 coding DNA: TGTGCCAGCAGCTTAGGAGGGGCAAGCTCCTACAATGAGCAGTTCTTC.

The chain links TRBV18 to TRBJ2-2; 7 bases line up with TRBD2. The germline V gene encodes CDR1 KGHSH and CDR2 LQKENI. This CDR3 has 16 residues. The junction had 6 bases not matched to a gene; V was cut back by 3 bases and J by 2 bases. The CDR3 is CASSPSSGVNTGELFF. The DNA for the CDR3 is TGTGCCAGCTCACCGTCCAGCGGGGTTAACACCGGGGAGCTGTTTTTT.

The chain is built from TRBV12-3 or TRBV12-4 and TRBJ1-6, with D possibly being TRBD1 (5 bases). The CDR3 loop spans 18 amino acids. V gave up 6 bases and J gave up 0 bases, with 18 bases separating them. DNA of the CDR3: TGTGCCAGCAGCCTTTCGCGGGGCAAGAGCTCCTATAATTCACCCCTCCACTTT. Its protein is CASSLSRGKSSYNSPLHF.

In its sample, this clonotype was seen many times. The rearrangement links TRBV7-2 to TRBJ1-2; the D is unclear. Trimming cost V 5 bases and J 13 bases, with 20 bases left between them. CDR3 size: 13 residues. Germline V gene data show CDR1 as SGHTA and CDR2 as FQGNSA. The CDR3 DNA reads TGTGCCAGCAGCCCCGAAGTTAATCGCGTGGGCACCTTC. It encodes CASSPEVNRVGTF.